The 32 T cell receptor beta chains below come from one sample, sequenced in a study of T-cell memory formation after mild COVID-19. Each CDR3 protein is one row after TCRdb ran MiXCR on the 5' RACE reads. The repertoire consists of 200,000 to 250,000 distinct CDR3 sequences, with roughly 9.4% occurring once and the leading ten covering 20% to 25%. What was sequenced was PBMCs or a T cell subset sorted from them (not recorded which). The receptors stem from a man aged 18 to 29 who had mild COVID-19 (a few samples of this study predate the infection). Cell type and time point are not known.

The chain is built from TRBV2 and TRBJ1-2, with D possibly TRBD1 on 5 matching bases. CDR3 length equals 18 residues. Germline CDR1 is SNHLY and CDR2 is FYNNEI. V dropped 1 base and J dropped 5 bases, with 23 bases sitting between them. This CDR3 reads CASSEERQSSAGVYGYTF. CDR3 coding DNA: TGTGCCAGCAGTGAAGAGCGACAGAGCTCCGCGGGGGTTTATGGCTACACCTTC.

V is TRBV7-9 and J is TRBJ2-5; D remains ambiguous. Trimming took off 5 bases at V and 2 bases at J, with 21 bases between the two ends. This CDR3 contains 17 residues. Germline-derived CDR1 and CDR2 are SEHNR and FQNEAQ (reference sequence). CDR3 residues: CASSIRSAAAVQETQYF. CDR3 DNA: TGTGCCAGCAGCATCCGATCCGCCGCGGCTGTTCAAGAGACCCAGTACTTC.

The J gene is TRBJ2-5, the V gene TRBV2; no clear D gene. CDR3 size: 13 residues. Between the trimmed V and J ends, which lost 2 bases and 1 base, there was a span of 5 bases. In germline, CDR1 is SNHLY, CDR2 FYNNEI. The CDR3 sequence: CASSEISQETQYF. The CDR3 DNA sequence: TGTGCCAGCAGTGAAATCAGCCAAGAGACCCAGTACTTC.

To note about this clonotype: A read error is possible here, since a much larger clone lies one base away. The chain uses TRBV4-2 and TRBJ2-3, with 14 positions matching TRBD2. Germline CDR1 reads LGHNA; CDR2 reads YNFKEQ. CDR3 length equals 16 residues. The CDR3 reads CDSSPGLAGGTDTQYF. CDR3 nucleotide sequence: TGTGACAGCAGCCCGGGACTAGCGGGGGGCACAGATACGCAGTATTTT.

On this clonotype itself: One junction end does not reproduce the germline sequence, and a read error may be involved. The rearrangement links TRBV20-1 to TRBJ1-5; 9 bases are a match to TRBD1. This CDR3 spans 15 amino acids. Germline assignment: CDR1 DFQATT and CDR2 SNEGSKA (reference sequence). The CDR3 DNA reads TGCAGTGCTAGAGATGACAGGGGGATCGGTCAGCCCCAGCAATTT. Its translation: CSARDDRGIGQPQQF.

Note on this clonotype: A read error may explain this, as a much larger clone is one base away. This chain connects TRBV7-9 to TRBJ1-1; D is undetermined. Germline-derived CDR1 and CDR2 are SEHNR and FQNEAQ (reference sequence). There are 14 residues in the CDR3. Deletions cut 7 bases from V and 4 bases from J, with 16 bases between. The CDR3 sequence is CASIASSGSTEAFF. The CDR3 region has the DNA TGTGCCAGCATCGCCTCATCGGGGAGCACTGAAGCTTTCTTT.

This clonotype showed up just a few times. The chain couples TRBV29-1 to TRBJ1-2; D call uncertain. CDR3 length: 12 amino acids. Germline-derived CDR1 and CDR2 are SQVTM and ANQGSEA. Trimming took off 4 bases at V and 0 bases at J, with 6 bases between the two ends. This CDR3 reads CSVVAANYGYTF. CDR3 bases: TGCAGCGTTGTCGCGGCTAACTATGGCTACACCTTC.

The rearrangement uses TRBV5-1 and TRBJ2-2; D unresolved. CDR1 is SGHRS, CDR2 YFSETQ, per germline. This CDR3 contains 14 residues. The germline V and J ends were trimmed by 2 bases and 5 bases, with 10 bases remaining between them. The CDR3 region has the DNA TGCGCCAGCAGCTTTGGGGTGAATACCGGGGAGCTGTTTTTT. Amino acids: CASSFGVNTGELFF.

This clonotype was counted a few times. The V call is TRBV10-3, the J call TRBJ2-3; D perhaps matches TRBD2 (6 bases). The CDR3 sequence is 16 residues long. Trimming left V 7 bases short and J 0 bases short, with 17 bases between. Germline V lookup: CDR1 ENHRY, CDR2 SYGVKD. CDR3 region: CAIKPTGSMSTDTQYF. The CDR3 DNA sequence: TGTGCCATCAAACCCACCGGGAGCATGAGCACAGATACGCAGTATTTT.

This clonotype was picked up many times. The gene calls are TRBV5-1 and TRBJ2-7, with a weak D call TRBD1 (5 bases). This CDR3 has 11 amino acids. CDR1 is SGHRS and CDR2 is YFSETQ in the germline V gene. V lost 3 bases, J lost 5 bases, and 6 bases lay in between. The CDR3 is CASSSRDEQYF. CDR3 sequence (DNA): TGCGCCAGCAGCTCCAGGGACGAGCAGTACTTC.

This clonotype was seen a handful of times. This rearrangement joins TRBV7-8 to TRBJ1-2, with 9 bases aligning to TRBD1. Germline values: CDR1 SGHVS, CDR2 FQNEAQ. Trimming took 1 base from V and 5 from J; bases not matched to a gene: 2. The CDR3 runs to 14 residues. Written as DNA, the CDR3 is TGTGCCAGCAGCTTAGACAGGGGGCGGTATGGCTACACCTTC. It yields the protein CASSLDRGRYGYTF.

CDR3 DNA sequence: TGTGCCACCAGTCCCGGACAGGGGAAGCCAGATACGCAGTATTTT. Amino acid sequence: CATSPGQGKPDTQYF. The chain employs TRBV24-1 and TRBJ2-3, with 9 bases identical to TRBD1. The CDR3 has 15 residues. Germline V lookup: CDR1 KGHDR, CDR2 SFDVKD. Trimming took 6 bases from V and 4 from J; bases not matched to a gene: 7.

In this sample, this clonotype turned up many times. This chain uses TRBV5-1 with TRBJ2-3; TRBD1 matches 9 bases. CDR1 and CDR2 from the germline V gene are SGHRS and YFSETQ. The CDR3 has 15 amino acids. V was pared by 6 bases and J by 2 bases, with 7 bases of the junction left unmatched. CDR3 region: CASNEGDRATDTQYF. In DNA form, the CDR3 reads TGCGCCAGCAACGAAGGGGACAGGGCCACAGATACGCAGTATTTT.

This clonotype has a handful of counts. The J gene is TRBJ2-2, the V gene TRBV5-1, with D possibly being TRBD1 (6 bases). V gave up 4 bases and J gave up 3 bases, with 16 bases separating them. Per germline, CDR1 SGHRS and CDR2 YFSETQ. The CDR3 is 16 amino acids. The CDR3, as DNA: TGCGCCAGCAGCCTCACTTCAGGGGTCCACACCGGGGAGCTGTTTTTT. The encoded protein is CASSLTSGVHTGELFF.

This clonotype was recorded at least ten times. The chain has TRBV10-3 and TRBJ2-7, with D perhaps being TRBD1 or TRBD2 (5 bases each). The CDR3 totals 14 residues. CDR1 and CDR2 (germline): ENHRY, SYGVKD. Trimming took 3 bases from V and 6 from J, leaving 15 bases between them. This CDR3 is CAISDTKGRIEQYF. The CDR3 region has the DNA TGTGCCATCAGTGACACTAAGGGACGGATCGAGCAGTACTTC.

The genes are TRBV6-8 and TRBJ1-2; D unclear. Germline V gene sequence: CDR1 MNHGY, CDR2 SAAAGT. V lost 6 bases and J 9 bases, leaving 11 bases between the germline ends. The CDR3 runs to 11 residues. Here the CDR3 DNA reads TGTGCCAGCAGCGGCGGGAAAAGCTACACCTTC. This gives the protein CASSGGKSYTF.

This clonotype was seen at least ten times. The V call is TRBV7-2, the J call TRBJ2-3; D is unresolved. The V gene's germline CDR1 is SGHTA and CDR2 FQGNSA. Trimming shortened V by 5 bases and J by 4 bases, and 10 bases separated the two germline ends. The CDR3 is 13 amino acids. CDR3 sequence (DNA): TGTGCCAGCAGCCGAAGTAAGGCAGATACGCAGTATTTT. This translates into CASSRSKADTQYF.

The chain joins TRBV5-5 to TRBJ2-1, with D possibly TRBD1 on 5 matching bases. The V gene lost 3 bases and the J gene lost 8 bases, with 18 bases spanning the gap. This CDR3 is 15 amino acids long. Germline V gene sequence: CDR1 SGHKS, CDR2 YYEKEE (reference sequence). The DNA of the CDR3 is TGTGCCAGCAGCTCCCTTGGCGGCAGGGTCGATGAGCAGTTCTTC. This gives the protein CASSSLGGRVDEQFF.

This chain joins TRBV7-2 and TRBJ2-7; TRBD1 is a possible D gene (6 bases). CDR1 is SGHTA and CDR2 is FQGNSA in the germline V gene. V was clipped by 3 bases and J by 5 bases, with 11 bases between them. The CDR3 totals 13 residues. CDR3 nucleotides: TGTGCCAGCAGCTTCAGGGGTAGGAACGAGCAGTACTTC. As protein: CASSFRGRNEQYF.

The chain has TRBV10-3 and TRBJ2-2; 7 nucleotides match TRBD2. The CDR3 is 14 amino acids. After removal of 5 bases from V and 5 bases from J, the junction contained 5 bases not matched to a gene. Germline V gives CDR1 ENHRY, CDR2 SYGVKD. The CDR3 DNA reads TGTGCCATCAGTCCCCAAGCGGGGACCGGGGAGCTGTTTTTT. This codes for CAISPQAGTGELFF.

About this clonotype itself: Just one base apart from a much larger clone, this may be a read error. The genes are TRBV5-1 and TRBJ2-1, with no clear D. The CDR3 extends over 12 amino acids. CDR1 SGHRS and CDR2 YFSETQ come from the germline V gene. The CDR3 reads CARSLAWNEQFF. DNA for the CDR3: TGCGCCAGAAGCTTGGCCTGGAATGAGCAGTTCTTC.

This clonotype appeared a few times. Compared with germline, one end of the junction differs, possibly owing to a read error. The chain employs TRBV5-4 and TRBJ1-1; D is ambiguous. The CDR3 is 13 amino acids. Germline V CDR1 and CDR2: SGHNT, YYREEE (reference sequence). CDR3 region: CPSSLWENTEAFF. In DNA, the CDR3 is TGTCCCAGCAGCCTCTGGGAGAACACTGAAGCTTTCTTT.

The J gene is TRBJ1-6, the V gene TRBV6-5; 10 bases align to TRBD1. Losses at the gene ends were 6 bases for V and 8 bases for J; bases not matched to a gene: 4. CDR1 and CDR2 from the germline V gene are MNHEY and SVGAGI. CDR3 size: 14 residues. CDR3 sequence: CASSRTGGDSPLHF. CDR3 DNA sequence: TGTGCCAGCAGCCGGACAGGGGGAGATTCACCCCTCCACTTT.

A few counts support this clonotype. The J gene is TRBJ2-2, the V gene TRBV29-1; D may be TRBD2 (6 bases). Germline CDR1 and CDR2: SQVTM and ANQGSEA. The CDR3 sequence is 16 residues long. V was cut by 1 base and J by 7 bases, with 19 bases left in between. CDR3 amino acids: CSVEVDWEAGGGELFF. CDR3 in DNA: TGCAGCGTTGAAGTGGACTGGGAGGCTGGTGGCGGGGAGCTGTTTTTT.

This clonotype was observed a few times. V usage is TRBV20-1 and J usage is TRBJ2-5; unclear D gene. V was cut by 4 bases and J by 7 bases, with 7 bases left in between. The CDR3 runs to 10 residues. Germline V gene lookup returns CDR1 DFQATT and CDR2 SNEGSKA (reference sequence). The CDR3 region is CSATFGTQYF. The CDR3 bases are TGCAGTGCTACCTTCGGGACCCAGTACTTC.

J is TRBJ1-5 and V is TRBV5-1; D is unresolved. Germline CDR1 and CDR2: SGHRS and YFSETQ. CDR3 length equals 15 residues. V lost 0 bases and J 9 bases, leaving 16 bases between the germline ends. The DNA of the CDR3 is TGCGCCAGCAGCTTGGCCGGGGAGGACTTGGGGCCCCAGCATTTT. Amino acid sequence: CASSLAGEDLGPQHF.

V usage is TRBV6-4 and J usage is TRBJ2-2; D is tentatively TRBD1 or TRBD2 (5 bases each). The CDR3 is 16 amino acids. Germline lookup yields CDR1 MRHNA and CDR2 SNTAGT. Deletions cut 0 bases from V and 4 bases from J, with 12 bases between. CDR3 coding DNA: TGTGCCAGCAGTGACTCGGCGTGGGGGATCACCGGGGAGCTGTTTTTT. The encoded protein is CASSDSAWGITGELFF.

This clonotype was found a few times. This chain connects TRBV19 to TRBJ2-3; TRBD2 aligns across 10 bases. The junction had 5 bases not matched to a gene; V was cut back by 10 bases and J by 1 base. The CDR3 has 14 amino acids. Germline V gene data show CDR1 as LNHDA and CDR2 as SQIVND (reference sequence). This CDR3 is CATLAGGGTDTQYF. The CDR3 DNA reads TGTGCCACTTTAGCGGGGGGCGGCACAGATACGCAGTATTTT.

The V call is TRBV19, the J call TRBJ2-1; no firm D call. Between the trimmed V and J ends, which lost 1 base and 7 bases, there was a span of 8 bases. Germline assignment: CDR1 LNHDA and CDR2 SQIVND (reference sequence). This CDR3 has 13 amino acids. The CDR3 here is CASSIGLGNEQFF. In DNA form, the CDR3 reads TGTGCCAGTAGTATAGGGTTAGGAAATGAGCAGTTCTTC. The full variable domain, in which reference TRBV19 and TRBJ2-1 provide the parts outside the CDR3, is DGGITQSPKYLFRKEGQNVTLSCEQNLNHDAMYWYRQDPGQGLRLIYYSQIVNDFQKGDIAEGYSVSREKKESFPLTVTSAQKNPTAFYLCASSIGLGNEQFFGPGTRLTVL.

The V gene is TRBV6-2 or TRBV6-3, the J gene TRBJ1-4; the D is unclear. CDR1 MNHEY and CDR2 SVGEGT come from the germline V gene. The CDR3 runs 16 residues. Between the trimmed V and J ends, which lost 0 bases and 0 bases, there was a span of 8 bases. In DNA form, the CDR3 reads TGTGCCAGCAGTTACTCGGAGAGTGCAACTAATGAAAAACTGTTTTTT. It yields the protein CASSYSESATNEKLFF.

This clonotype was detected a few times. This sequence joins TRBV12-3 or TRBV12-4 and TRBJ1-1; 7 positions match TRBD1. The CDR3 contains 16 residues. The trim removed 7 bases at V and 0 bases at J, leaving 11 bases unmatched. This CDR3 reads CASTPGEDRMNTEAFF. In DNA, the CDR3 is TGTGCCAGCACCCCAGGTGAGGACAGGATGAACACTGAAGCTTTCTTT.

For the CDR3, the DNA is TGTGCCAGTAGTAGAAGAGAGTCGACCTACGAGCAGTACTTC. It translates to CASSRRESTYEQYF. The rearrangement joins TRBV19 to TRBJ2-7, with D unclear. The CDR3 is 14 residues long. Germline values: CDR1 LNHDA, CDR2 SQIVND (reference sequence). Trimming removed 4 bases at V and 2 bases at J, with 12 bases between.